This T cell receptor beta chain was found in a study of early T cells in non-severe SARS-CoV-2 infection. As for the study in general: Sequenced bulk RNA came from whole blood that was unsorted, and chains were unpaired. Study-wide results and limits: Clonotype matching in VDJdb favored anti-spike CD8 responses and did not capture private and CD4 specificities.

A few counts support this clonotype. What it binds is not known. Individual cDNA molecules received unique molecular identifiers. TCRdb re-called the 5' RACE reads with MiXCR, one entry per CDR3 protein. The table shows tens of thousands of distinct CDR3 sequences, with about 9.8% occurring only once. CDR1 SGDLS and CDR2 YYNGEE come from the germline V gene. The CDR3 spans 17 residues. V dropped 4 bases and J dropped 3; count of bases not matched to a gene: 9. Material for sequencing was whole blood. This chain connects TRBV9 to TRBJ2-7, with 14 bases lining up with TRBD2. This clonotype originated in an adult who was a healthcare worker with PCR-confirmed SARS-CoV-2 infection or an uninfected control (not recorded which). Written as DNA, the CDR3 is TGTGCCAGCAGCCCGGGACTAGCGGGAGCTTCCGTCTACGAGCAGTACTTC. Protein sequence: CASSPGLAGASVYEQYF.